This TCR beta chain was identified during a study of cytomegalovirus exposure and HLA in healthy donors. Profiling relied on immunoSEQ multiplex PCR, and the TCRdb table lists in-frame clones only, not all of them. The table records 250,000 to 350,000 clones, 88% of them present only once. The V end was cut by 5 bases, the J end by 3 bases, with 8 bases between. This CDR3 has 12 amino acids. Germline V CDR1 and CDR2: SGHRS, YFSETQ. Donors were drawn from the approximately 120-subject validation cohort, separate from the approximately 680-subject first cohort. This TCR came from a man aged 25 to 40 in good health and CMV-seronegative. The source material was PBMCs. The chain combines TRBV5-1 with TRBJ1-2; tentatively, D is TRBD1 (5 bases). CDR3 bases: TGCGCCAGCAGGGGCAGGGACTATGGCTACACCTTC. It is translated as CASRGRDYGYTF.